This TCR beta chain was retrieved from a study of blood T cell repertoires in COVID-19. On the study more broadly: Sites in the United States, Italy and Spain provided acute and convalescent COVID-19 samples.

Using immunoSEQ multiplex PCR, the repertoire was profiled, and TCRdb retains in-frame clones only, with some absent. The repertoire holds around 68,000 clones, with roughly 84% as singletons. From germline, CDR1 is MNHEY and CDR2 SVGEGT. The CDR3 is made up of 15 amino acids. V gave up 4 bases and J gave up 3 bases, with 13 bases separating them. The sequencing input was peripheral blood. This chain joins TRBV6-2 or TRBV6-3 and TRBJ1-5; weak D call: TRBD1 (5 bases). This receptor was taken from a middle-aged man with active COVID-19. This CDR3 is CASSFAGGINQPQHF. The CDR3 DNA sequence: TGTGCCAGCAGTTTTGCGGGGGGGATCAATCAGCCCCAGCATTTT.